The rows below give T cell receptor beta chains drawn from one sample of a study of CD8 T cells in ankylosing spondylitis. MiXCR, applied by TCRdb to the 5' RACE reads, yields one record per CDR3 protein. The sample lists hundreds of thousands of distinct CDR3 sequences, roughly 25% seen once, with approximately 6.6% in the top ten. The specimen sequenced was blood, either unsorted or a sorted T cell fraction (not recorded which). The receptor set was obtained from a male donor with ankylosing spondylitis or in good health (not recorded which). CDR3s include the opening cysteine and the closing phenylalanine or tryptophan. A D gene is named only where the DNA matches it firmly. Rows may omit the clone size; those that give it use once, few, many or a size class.

CDR3nt,CDR3aa,d_gene,abundance,v_gene,j_gene
TGCGCCAGCAGCCAAGTAGTAGCGGGAGGCAACAATGAGCAGTTCTTC,CASSQVVAGGNNEQFF,TRBD2,many,TRBV4-1,TRBJ2-1
TGCAGCGTCGAACAGGGGGCCTCCTACGAGCAGTACTTC,CSVEQGASYEQYF,TRBD1,few,TRBV29-1,TRBJ2-7
TGTGCCAGCACCCGTAGCGGGAGCGGAGTCTCCTACGAGCAGTACTTC,CASTRSGSGVSYEQYF,TRBD2,NA,TRBV28,TRBJ2-7
TGCAGTGCTGCACTAGCGGGAGCCACAGATACGCAGTATTTT,CSAALAGATDTQYF,TRBD2,NA,TRBV20-1,TRBJ2-3
TGCAGCGTTGAAGTCGACGACTACGAGCAGTACTTC,CSVEVDDYEQYF,NA,few,TRBV29-1,TRBJ2-7
TGCAGTGCTACGGGCTTAGGGGGCACAGATACGCAGTATTTT,CSATGLGGTDTQYF,NA,NA,TRBV20-1,TRBJ2-3
TGCAGCGCGCAAGGAGGGGCGGGAGTTCGCCCGGTGCAGTACTTC,CSAQGGAGVRPVQYF,TRBD2,NA,TRBV29-1,TRBJ2-7
TGTGCTAGCAGCTTAGAGGACAATCAAGAGACCCAGTACTTC,CASSLEDNQETQYF,NA,many,TRBV7-7,TRBJ2-5
TGTGCCAGCAGGCCTACAGGGGGCTACACTGAAGCTTTCTTT,CASRPTGGYTEAFF,TRBD1,many,TRBV12-3/TRBV12-4,TRBJ1-1
TGTGCCAGCAGCACCCGACAGCCTTCCTACGAGCAGTACTTC,CASSTRQPSYEQYF,NA,many,TRBV28,TRBJ2-7
TGCAGCGTTGTTCGGGGCCTGATGGATACGCAGTATTTT,CSVVRGLMDTQYF,NA,NA,TRBV29-1,TRBJ2-3
TGTGCCATCAGTCGAAGCGGGAGGGCCGGTGATGAGCAGTTCTTC,CAISRSGRAGDEQFF,TRBD2,few,TRBV10-3,TRBJ2-1
TGCGCCAGCAGCCGTACGACTGCGCCCATGAACACTGAAGCTTTCTTT,CASSRTTAPMNTEAFF,NA,many,TRBV5-1,TRBJ1-1
TGCAGTGCCCCGGGACTAGCGGGCTTAGGGACCCAGTACTTC,CSAPGLAGLGTQYF,TRBD2,NA,TRBV20-1,TRBJ2-5
TGTGCCAGCTCACCAGGGACAGGAGACACCGGGGAGCTGTTTTTT,CASSPGTGDTGELFF,TRBD1,NA,TRBV18,TRBJ2-2
TGTGCCAGCAGTTACCGGGGAGGGGATTATGAGCAGTTCTTC,CASSYRGGDYEQFF,TRBD2,many,TRBV6-5,TRBJ2-1
TGCGCCAGCCGTGGAGTTCTCCTGAACACTGAAGCTTTCTTT,CASRGVLLNTEAFF,NA,many,TRBV4-1,TRBJ1-1
TGCGCCAGCATCCCTACCGACAGTCCTTCAGAGACCCAGTACTTC,CASIPTDSPSETQYF,NA,many,TRBV5-1,TRBJ2-5
TGCAGTGCTAGGCAAACTAGCGCCAGCGGGCAGTACTTC,CSARQTSASGQYF,TRBD2,many,TRBV20-1,TRBJ2-7
TGTGCCAGCAGCGAACCTTTCAGGATCGGAAACATTCAGTACTTC,CASSEPFRIGNIQYF,NA,many,TRBV7-9,TRBJ2-4
TGTGCCAGCTCACTCGACAGAGGAAACATTCAGTACTTC,CASSLDRGNIQYF,NA,many,TRBV18,TRBJ2-4
TGTGCCAGCAGTTCCCCACAGGGGACAAGGGAGCAGTACTTC,CASSSPQGTREQYF,TRBD1,once,TRBV6-5,TRBJ2-7
TGTGCCATCGGGACAGGGACCGGGGAGCTGTTTTTT,CAIGTGTGELFF,TRBD1,NA,TRBV10-3,TRBJ2-2
TGTGCCAGCAGTCCTAGAGACAGATTCCTGAGAGGCGTGCATTTT,CASSPRDRFLRGVHF,NA,NA,TRBV6-1,TRBJ1-5
TGTGCCAGCAGTTACGAGAGCAATCAGCCCCAGCATTTT,CASSYESNQPQHF,NA,many,TRBV6-5,TRBJ1-5
TGCAGTGCTAGAGTCTGGGGAGAAAACATTCAGTACTTC,CSARVWGENIQYF,NA,NA,TRBV20-1,TRBJ2-4
TGTGCCAGCAGTGTCGAACATGGACTAGCGGGAGGGCCTGGTACGCAGTATTTT,CASSVEHGLAGGPGTQYF,TRBD2,NA,TRBV6-4,TRBJ2-3